A single sample is the source of the 17 T cell receptor beta chains below, sequenced in a study of T cell responses to AZD1222 COVID-19 vaccine. Data came from immunoSEQ multiplex PCR; TCRdb stores just in-frame clones and leaves some out. The repertoire consists of some 130,000 clones, with over 85% occurring once and the leading ten covering approximately 6.5%. The starting material was peripheral blood, obtained 28 days after the second AZD1222 dose. These receptors were taken from an adult who received the AZD1222 COVID-19 vaccine.

J is TRBJ2-2 and V is TRBV30, with unresolved D. Germline CDR1 reads GTSNPN; CDR2 reads SVGIG (reference sequence). Trimming removed 1 base from V and 5 bases from J, with 11 bases in between. The CDR3 has 14 amino acids. The CDR3: CAWSALIPTGELFF. For the CDR3, the DNA is TGTGCCTGGAGTGCTCTAATACCAACCGGGGAGCTGTTTTTT. The variable domain in full, with the rest retrieved from reference TRBV30 and TRBJ2-2, is SQTIHQWPATLVQPVGSPLSLECTVEGTSNPNLYWYRQAAGRGLQLLFYSVGIGQISSEVPQNLSASRPQDRQFILSSKKLLLSDSGFYLCAWSALIPTGELFFGEGSRLTVL.

CDR3 region: CASSLRLYNEQFF. The CDR3 region has the DNA TGTGCCAGCAGCTTACGGCTATACAATGAGCAGTTCTTC. This chain uses TRBV5-4 with TRBJ2-1; D not certain. The CDR3 contains 13 residues. The V and J ends lost 2 bases and 4 bases respectively, with 7 bases between them. Germline V lookup: CDR1 SGHNT, CDR2 YYREEE (reference sequence).

V usage is TRBV29-1 and J usage is TRBJ1-6; 7 bases align to TRBD1. The CDR3 loop spans 14 amino acids. Germline V gene data show CDR1 as SQVTM and CDR2 as ANQGSEA. The V and J ends lost 7 bases and 4 bases, in that order; junction bases with no gene match: 7. DNA of the CDR3: TGCAGCGCCCGAGAGGGACAGTATAATTCACCCCTCCACTTT. Translated: CSAREGQYNSPLHF.

The V gene is TRBV19, the J gene TRBJ2-7; D ambiguous. CDR1 is LNHDA, CDR2 SQIVND, per germline (reference sequence). V dropped 1 base and J dropped 0 bases, with 10 bases sitting between them. The length of the CDR3 is 15 residues. The CDR3 sequence: CASSIGPGNSYEQYF. The CDR3 bases are TGTGCCAGTAGTATAGGGCCTGGGAACTCCTACGAGCAGTACTTC.

The CDR3 DNA reads as TGTGCCAGCAGCTTGGGCAGTCTCCTCTATGGCTACACCTTC. It specifies CASSLGSLLYGYTF. This chain connects TRBV5-6 to TRBJ1-2; D unclear. The CDR3 contains 14 residues. V was trimmed by 0 bases and J by 4 bases, leaving 10 bases between them. The germline CDR1 and CDR2 sequences are SGHDT and YYEEEE.

The J gene is TRBJ1-3, the V gene TRBV4-1; D call uncertain. This CDR3 is built from 11 residues. Trimming removed 5 bases at V and 8 bases at J, with 7 bases between. Germline V gives CDR1 MGHRA, CDR2 YSYEKL. CDR3 bases: TGCGCCAGCAGCGGTACGGACACCATATATTTT. Residues: CASSGTDTIYF.

On this clone itself: One end of the junction fails to match germline, which may point to a read error. This chain connects TRBV19 to TRBJ1-1; 9 nucleotides line up with TRBD1. The length of the CDR3 is 18 residues. Germline CDR1 reads LNHDA; CDR2 reads SQIVND (reference sequence). CDR3: CASINLGRTGGANAEAFF. In DNA, the CDR3 is TGTGCCAGTATCAATCTGGGCCGTACAGGGGGCGCGAACGCTGAAGCTTTCTTT. The entire variable domain, with the rest obtained from reference TRBV19 and TRBJ1-1, is as follows: DGGITQSPKYLFRKEGQNVTLSCEQNLNHDAMYWYRQDPGQGLRLIYYSQIVNDFQKGDIAEGYSVSREKKESFPLTVTSAQKNPTAFYLCASINLGRTGGANAEAFFGQGTRLTVV.

The chain uses TRBV7-9 and TRBJ1-6; TRBD1 matches at 10 bases. V shed 1 base and J 9 bases; nucleotides not matched to a gene: 0. Germline values: CDR1 SEHNR, CDR2 FQNEAQ (reference sequence). The CDR3 is made up of 14 amino acids. The CDR3 spells CASSLGTGGSPLHF. The CDR3 DNA sequence: TGTGCCAGCAGCTTAGGGACAGGGGGTTCACCCCTCCACTTT.

The V call is TRBV4-3, the J call TRBJ2-7, with 8 bases identical to TRBD1. This CDR3 has 13 residues. The V and J ends lost 4 bases and 1 base, in that order; junction bases with no gene match: 0. CDR1 LGHNA and CDR2 YSLEER come from the germline V gene. CDR3 sequence: CASSRDRSYEQYF. The CDR3 nucleotides read TGCGCCAGCAGCCGGGACAGGTCCTACGAGCAGTACTTC.

This clone appeared a few times. The chain uses TRBV10-3 and TRBJ2-3, with 8 positions matching TRBD2. The CDR3 runs to 15 residues. V was clipped by 4 bases and J by 2 bases; unmatched bases: 5. Per the germline V gene, CDR1 is ENHRY and CDR2 is SYGVKD. The CDR3 DNA is TGTGCCATCAGTGTCTCAGCGGGAGACACAGATACGCAGTATTTT. Amino acids: CAISVSAGDTDTQYF.

This rearrangement joins TRBV18 to TRBJ1-3; D gene ambiguous. CDR1 and CDR2 (germline): KGHSH, LQKENI. The CDR3 consists of 14 residues. The V end was cut by 3 bases, the J end by 1 base, with 7 bases between. CDR3 bases: TGTGCCAGCTCACCGGTCCTTTCTGGAAACACCATATATTTT. It specifies CASSPVLSGNTIYF.

The chain uses TRBV27 and TRBJ2-3, with a possible D match to TRBD2 (6 bases). Germline V gives CDR1 MNHEY, CDR2 SMNVEV (reference sequence). This CDR3 spans 17 amino acids. V was pared by 3 bases and J by 2 bases, with 18 bases between. In DNA form, the CDR3 reads TGTGCCAGCAGTTTTATCCCGGATAGCGGAGACACAGATACGCAGTATTTT. This translates into CASSFIPDSGDTDTQYF.

The chain joins TRBV5-1 to TRBJ2-2; tentatively, D is TRBD2 (6 bases). Germline V CDR1 and CDR2: SGHRS, YFSETQ. With 0 bases removed from V and 4 bases from J, the gap between germline ends came to 7 bases. This CDR3 comprises 14 residues. This chain's CDR3 is CASSLAGGTGELFF. The CDR3 DNA reads TGCGCCAGCAGCTTGGCCGGGGGCACCGGGGAGCTGTTTTTT.

The chain is built from TRBV6-5 and TRBJ2-5; no firm D call. The length of the CDR3 is 14 residues. The germline V and J ends were trimmed by 2 bases and 0 bases, with 7 bases remaining between them. In germline, CDR1 is MNHEY, CDR2 SVGAGI. The CDR3 DNA follows: TGTGCCAGCAGTTACGGGCACAACCAAGAGACCCAGTACTTC. Amino acids: CASSYGHNQETQYF.

The genes are TRBV6-5 and TRBJ1-6; D remains unclear. The V gene's germline CDR1 is MNHEY and CDR2 SVGAGI. Trimming removed 0 bases at V and 7 bases at J, with 10 bases between. The CDR3 has 15 amino acids. The CDR3: CASSYSGALNSPLHF. CDR3 DNA: TGTGCCAGCAGTTACTCGGGAGCTTTGAATTCACCCCTCCACTTT.

Regarding this clone: Other DNA sequences in this specimen translate into the identical CDR3. The rearrangement joins TRBV12-3 or TRBV12-4 to TRBJ1-4, with 7 bases that match TRBD1. The length of the CDR3 is 13 residues. With V trimmed by 2 bases and J by 7 bases, 1 base remained unmatched. The CDR3 protein is CASSLNRGEKLFF. In DNA form, the CDR3 reads TGTGCCAGCAGTTTAAACAGGGGTGAAAAACTGTTTTTT.

The chain joins TRBV5-3 to TRBJ1-4; 7 bases align to TRBD1. TRBV5-3 carries the ORF label, with uncertain function. The length of the CDR3 is 20 residues. J was trimmed by 6 bases and V by 2 bases; bases with no gene match: 22. In DNA form, the CDR3 reads TGTGCCAGAAGCTTCTTTCGGGACAGCAAAGGGAAAAGCCACCATGAAAAACTGTTTTTT. It yields the protein CARSFFRDSKGKSHHEKLFF.